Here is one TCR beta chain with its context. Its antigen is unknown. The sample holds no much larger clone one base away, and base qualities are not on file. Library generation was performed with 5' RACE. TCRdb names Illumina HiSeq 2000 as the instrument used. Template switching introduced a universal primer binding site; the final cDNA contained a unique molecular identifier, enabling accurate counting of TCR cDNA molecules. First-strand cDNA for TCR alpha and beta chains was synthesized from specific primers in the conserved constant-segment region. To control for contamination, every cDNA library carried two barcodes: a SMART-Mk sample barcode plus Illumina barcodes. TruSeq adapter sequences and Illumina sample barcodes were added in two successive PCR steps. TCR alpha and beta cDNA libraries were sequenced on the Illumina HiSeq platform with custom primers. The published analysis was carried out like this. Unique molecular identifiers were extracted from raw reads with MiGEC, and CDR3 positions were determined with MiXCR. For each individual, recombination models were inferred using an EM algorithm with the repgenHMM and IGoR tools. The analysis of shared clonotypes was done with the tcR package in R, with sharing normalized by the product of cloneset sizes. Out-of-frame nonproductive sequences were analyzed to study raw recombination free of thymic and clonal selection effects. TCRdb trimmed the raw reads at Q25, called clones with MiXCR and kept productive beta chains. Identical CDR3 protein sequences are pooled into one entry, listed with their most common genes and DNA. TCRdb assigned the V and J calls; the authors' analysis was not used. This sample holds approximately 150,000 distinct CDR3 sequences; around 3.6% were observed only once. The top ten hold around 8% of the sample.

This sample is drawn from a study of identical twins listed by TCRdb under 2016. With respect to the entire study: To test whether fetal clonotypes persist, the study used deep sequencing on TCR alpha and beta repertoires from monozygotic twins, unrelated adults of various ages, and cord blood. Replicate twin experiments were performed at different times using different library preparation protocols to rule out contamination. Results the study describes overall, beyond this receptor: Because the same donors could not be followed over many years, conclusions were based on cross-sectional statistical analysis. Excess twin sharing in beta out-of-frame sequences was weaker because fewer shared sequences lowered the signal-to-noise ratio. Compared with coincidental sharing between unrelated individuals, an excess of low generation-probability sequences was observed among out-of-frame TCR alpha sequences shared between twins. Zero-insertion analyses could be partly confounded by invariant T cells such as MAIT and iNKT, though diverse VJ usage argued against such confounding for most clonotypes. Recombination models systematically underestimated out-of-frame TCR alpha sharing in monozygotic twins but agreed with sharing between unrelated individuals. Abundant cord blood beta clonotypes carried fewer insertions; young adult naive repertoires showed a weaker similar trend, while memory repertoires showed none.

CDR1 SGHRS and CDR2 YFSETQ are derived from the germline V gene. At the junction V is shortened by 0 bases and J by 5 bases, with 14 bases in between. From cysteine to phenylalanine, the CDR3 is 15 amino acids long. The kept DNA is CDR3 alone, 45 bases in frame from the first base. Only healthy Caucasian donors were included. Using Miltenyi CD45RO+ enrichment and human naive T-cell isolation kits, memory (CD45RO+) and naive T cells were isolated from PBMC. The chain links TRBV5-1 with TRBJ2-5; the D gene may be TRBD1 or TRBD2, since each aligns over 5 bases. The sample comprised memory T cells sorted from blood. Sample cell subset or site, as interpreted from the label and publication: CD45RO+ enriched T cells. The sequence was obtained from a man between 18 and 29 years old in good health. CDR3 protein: CASSLGVGEGETQYF. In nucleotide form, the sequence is TGCGCCAGCAGCTTGGGAGTAGGTGAGGGGGAGACCCAGTACTTC. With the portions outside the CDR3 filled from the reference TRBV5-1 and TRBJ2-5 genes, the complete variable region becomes KAGVTQTPRYLIKTRGQQVTLSCSPISGHRSVSWYQQTPGQGLQFLFEYFSETQRNKGNFPGRFSGRQFSNSRSEMNVSTLELGDSALYLCASSLGVGEGETQYFGPGTRLLVL.